In its sample, the clone carrying this T cell receptor (beta chain) was seen many times. Its antigen is unknown. These data are taken from a study of T cells after yellow fever vaccination. As for the study in general: Preparing low-cell-number fractions relied on SMART-Seq v4 Ultra Low Input. The study's findings and limits: Peaking on day 5 versus 15, the secondary response was faster but weaker.

TCRdb itself ran the 5' RACE reads through MiXCR, one entry per CDR3 protein. In the table there are 230,000 or so distinct CDR3 sequences, about 3.5% of which are singletons. V shed 7 bases and J shed 7 bases, with 13 bases lying between them. The CDR3 has 12 amino acids. Germline CDR1 reads SQVTM; CDR2 reads ANQGSEA. This sample comprised PBMCs, obtained 15 days after the yellow fever booster vaccination. The chain uses TRBV29-1 and TRBJ2-2; D may correspond to TRBD1 or TRBD2 (5 bases each). The receptor comes from a man aged 18 to 30 who received the YFV17D yellow fever vaccine. The CDR3, as DNA: TGCAGCGGACTGGGGGTGGGCGGGGAGCTGTTTTTT. Residues: CSGLGVGGELFF.